This entry lists 5 T cell receptor beta chains sequenced from one sample in a study of T-cell reconstitution after alpha-beta-depleted transplantation in children. TCRbeta library construction was performed incorporating unique molecular identifiers. TCRdb re-called the PCR reads through MiXCR, storing one row per CDR3 protein. The repertoire consists of 900,000 or so distinct CDR3 sequences, with roughly 15% occurring once and the leading ten covering just under 5%. The source material was PBMCs, mostly from graft donor cells, sampled 360 days after TCRalphabeta/CD19-depleted stem cell transplant. The receptors shown here come from a male patient aged 10 to 17 who had a stem cell transplant for acute lymphoblastic leukemia, so the T cells may come from the graft donor.

A few counts support this clonotype. The rearrangement links TRBV20-1 to TRBJ2-7, with 11 bases identical to TRBD2. This CDR3 has 14 amino acids. Germline V gene data show CDR1 as DFQATT and CDR2 as SNEGSKA (reference sequence). After removal of 0 bases from V and 4 bases from J, the junction contained 2 bases not matched to a gene. The CDR3 nucleotides are TGCAGTGCTAGAGACACTAGCGGGAGTTACGAGCAGTACTTC. Translated: CSARDTSGSYEQYF.

This chain joins TRBV15 and TRBJ1-3; D is undetermined. The V gene's germline CDR1 is LNHNV and CDR2 YYDKDF (reference sequence). The CDR3 extends over 15 amino acids. The V gene lost 2 bases and the J gene lost 0 bases, with 8 bases spanning the gap. The CDR3 coding sequence is TGTGCCACCAGCAGACCTTCGGGCTCTGGAAACACCATATATTTT. It specifies CATSRPSGSGNTIYF.

This clonotype was found many times. This chain connects TRBV5-1 to TRBJ2-1, with TRBD2 as a possible D gene (5 bases). V gave up 7 bases and J gave up 7 bases, with 18 bases separating them. Germline CDR1 and CDR2: SGHRS and YFSETQ. There are 14 residues in the CDR3. The CDR3 spells CASGQHEGRNEQFF. Here the CDR3 DNA reads TGCGCCAGCGGGCAGCATGAGGGCCGGAATGAGCAGTTCTTC.

This clonotype was observed a few times. The chain is built from TRBV15 and TRBJ2-3, with TRBD1 matching 7 bases. J was trimmed by 4 bases and V by 2 bases; bases with no gene match: 3. Germline V lookup: CDR1 LNHNV, CDR2 YYDKDF (reference sequence). This CDR3 comprises 14 residues. The CDR3: CATSRRQGADTQYF. CDR3 DNA sequence: TGTGCCACCAGCAGACGACAGGGCGCAGATACGCAGTATTTT.

The table lists this clonotype with many counts. The chain employs TRBV5-1 and TRBJ2-1, with 12 bases identical to TRBD1. CDR3 size: 16 residues. CDR1 SGHRS and CDR2 YFSETQ come from the germline V gene. V trimming: 1 base; J trimming: 8 bases; junction bases outside the gene matches: 7. The CDR3 is CASSLTGTGGAYEQFF. The CDR3, as DNA: TGCGCCAGCAGCTTGACAGGGACAGGGGGCGCCTATGAGCAGTTCTTC.